The clone carrying this TCR beta chain has only a few counts. Antigen: not known. Germline CDR1 and CDR2: SGHAT and FQNNGV. The CDR3 is 18 amino acids. V trimming: 4 bases; J trimming: 2 bases; junction bases outside the gene matches: 7. Sample time point: newly diagnosed GD, antithyroid drugs for less than 3 months. PBMCs provided the RNA from which the TCR library was made. These data originate in a study of regulatory T cells in long-lasting Graves disease. Points from the study as a whole: Persistent Graves' patients showed less TCR diversity than newly diagnosed ones. There were preferences for TRBV28, TRBJ1-2 and TRBJ2-5 in persistent disease.

Building of the TCR beta libraries involved iRepertoire HTBI primers and Arm-PCR of CDR3 regions. Each CDR3 protein is one row after TCRdb ran MiXCR on the multiplex PCR reads. Of 300,000 to 400,000 distinct CDR3 sequences in the sample, around 15% were seen once. These data also featured in a second study, about T cells in Graves' hyperthyroidism and ophthalmopathy. From that paper: Clinical symptoms, serum thyroxine, TRAb, thyroid ultrasound and orbital computed tomography informed diagnoses. The study used the HTBI primer set for a first-round RT-PCR of the TCR CDR3.

This TCR was sampled from a man aged 35 to 55 with Graves disease. Sequencing was performed on peripheral blood mononuclear cells (PBMCs), taken at new diagnosis, from a patient treated with antithyroid drugs. This chain connects TRBV11-2 to TRBJ2-2; 13 nucleotides match TRBD2. The DNA of the CDR3 is TGTGCCAGCAGCTCAAGACTAGCGGGGGGCACTAACACCGGGGAGCTGTTTTTT. Translating it yields CASSSRLAGGTNTGELFF. The full variable domain, with the rest looked up from reference TRBV11-2 and TRBJ2-2, is EAGVAQSPRYKIIEKRQSVAFWCNPISGHATLYWYQQILGQGPKLLIQFQNNGVVDDSQLPKDRFSAERLKGVDSTLKIQPAKLEDSAVYLCASSSRLAGGTNTGELFFGEGSRLTVL.